The subject of this entry is one TCR beta chain. Assignment of participants to cohorts was predicated upon participant-reported clinical history. This record belongs to a study of blood T cell repertoires in COVID-19. The ends lost 6 bases at V and 0 bases at J; junction bases unmatched: 5. CDR1 is SGDLS and CDR2 is YYNGEE in the germline V gene. The CDR3 is made up of 15 amino acids. Profiling relied on immunoSEQ multiplex PCR, and the TCRdb table lists in-frame clones only, not all of them. The data contain under 300,000 clones, 85% to 90% of them singletons. This TCR came from a woman aged 18-35 years who had recovered from COVID-19. The material sequenced was PBMCs or T cells enriched from blood (not recorded which). The V gene is TRBV9, the J gene TRBJ1-4, with TRBD1 matching over 7 bases. In DNA, the CDR3 is TGTGCCAGCAACCTAGGACAGGCAACTAATGAAAAACTGTTTTTT. Protein product: CASNLGQATNEKLFF.